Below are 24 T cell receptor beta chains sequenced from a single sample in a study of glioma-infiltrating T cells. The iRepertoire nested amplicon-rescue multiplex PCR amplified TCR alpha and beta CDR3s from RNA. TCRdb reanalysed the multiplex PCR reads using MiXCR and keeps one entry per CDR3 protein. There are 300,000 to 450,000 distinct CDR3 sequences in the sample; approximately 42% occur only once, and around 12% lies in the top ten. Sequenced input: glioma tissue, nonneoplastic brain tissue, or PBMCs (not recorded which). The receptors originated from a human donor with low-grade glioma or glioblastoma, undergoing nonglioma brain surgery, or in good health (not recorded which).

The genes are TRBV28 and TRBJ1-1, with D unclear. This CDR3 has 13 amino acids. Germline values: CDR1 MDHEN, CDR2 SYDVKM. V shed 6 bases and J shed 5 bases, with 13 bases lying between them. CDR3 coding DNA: TGTGCCAGCAGCCCGGGTTGGATTACTGAAGCTTTCTTT. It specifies CASSPGWITEAFF.

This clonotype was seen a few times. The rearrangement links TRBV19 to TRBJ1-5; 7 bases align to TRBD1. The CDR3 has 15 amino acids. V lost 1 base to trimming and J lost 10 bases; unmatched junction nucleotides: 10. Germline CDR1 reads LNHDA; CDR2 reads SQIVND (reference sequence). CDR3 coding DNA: TGTGCCAGTAGTATAGTAGCCCGACAGGGTGGACCCCAGCATTTT. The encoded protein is CASSIVARQGGPQHF.

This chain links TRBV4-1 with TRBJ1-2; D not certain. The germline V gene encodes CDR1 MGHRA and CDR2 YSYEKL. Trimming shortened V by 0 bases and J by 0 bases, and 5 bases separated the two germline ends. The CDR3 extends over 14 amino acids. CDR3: CASSQDTANYGYTF. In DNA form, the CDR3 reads TGCGCCAGCAGCCAAGATACTGCTAACTATGGCTACACCTTC.

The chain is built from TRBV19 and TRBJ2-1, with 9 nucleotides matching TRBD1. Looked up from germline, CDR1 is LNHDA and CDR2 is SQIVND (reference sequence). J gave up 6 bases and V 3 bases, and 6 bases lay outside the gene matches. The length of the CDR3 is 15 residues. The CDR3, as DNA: TGTGCCAGTAGTATCACAGGGGGCGATGGCAATGAGCAGTTCTTC. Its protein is CASSITGGDGNEQFF.

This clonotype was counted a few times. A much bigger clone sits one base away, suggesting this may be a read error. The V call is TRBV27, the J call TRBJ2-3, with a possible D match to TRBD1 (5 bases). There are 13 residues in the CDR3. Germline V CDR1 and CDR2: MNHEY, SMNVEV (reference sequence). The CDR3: CAGSPGSTDTQYF. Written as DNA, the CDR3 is TGTGCCGGCAGTCCAGGGAGCACAGATACGCAGTATTTT.

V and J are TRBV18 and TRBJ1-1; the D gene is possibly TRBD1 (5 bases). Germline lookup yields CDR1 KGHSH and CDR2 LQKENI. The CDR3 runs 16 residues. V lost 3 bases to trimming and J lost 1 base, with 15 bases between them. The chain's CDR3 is CASSPRSDSSNTEAFF. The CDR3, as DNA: TGTGCCAGCTCACCCCGGAGTGACAGCTCGAACACTGAAGCTTTCTTT.

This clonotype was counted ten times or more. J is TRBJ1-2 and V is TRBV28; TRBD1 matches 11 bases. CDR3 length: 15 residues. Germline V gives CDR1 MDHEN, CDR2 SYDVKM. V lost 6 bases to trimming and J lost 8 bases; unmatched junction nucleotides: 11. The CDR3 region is CASSRTGGFGDGYTF. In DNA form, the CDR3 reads TGTGCCAGCAGCCGGACAGGGGGCTTCGGGGACGGCTACACCTTC.

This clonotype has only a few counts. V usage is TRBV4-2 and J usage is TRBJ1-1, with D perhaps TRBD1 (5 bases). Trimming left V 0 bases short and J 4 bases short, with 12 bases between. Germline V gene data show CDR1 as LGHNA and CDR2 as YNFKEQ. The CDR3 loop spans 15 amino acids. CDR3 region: CASSQDGGIFTEAFF. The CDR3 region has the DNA TGTGCCAGCAGCCAAGACGGGGGAATTTTCACTGAAGCTTTCTTT.

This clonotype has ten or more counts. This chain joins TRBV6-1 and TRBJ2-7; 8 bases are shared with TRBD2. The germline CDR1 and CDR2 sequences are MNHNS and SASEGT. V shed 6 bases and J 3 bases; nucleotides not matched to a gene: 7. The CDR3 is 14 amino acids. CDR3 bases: TGTGCCAGCAGCCGAGGACTAGCAGACTACGAGCAGTACTTC. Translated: CASSRGLADYEQYF.

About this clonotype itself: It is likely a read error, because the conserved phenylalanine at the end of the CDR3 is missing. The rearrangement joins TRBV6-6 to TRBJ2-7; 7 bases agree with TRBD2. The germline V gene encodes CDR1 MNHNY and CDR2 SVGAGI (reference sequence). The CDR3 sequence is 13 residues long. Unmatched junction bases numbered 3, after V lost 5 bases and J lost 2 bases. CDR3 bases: TGTGCCAGCAGTGCCGGACTAGCCTACGAGCAGTACTCC. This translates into CASSAGLAYEQYS.

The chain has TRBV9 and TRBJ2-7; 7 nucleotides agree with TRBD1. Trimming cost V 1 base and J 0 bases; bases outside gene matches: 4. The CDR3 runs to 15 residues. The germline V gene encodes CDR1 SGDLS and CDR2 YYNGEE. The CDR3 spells CASSVSTGTSYEQYF. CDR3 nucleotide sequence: TGTGCCAGCAGCGTATCGACAGGGACCTCCTACGAGCAGTACTTC.

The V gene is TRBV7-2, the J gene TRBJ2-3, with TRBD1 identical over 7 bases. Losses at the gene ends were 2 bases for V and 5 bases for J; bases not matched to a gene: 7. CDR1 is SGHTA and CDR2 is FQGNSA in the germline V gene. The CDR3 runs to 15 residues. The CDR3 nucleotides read TGTGCCAGCAGCTTATCCTCCGCAGGGGGAGATACGCAGTATTTT. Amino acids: CASSLSSAGGDTQYF.

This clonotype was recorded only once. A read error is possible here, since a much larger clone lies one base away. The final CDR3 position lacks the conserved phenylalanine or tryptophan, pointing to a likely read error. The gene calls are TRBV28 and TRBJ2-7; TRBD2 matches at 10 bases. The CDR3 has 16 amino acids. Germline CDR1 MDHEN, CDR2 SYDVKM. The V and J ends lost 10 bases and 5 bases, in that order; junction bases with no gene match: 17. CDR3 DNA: TGTGCCACCTTCCCCCCCAGCGGGAGGGAGCGGGACGAGCAGTACCTC. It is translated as CATFPPSGRERDEQYL.

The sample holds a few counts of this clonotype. The chain's CDR3 is CASTFSYRSYGYTF. The CDR3 region has the DNA TGTGCCAGCACCTTTAGCTACCGGAGCTATGGCTACACCTTC. The J gene is TRBJ1-2, the V gene TRBV28, with D uncertain. Germline assignment: CDR1 MDHEN and CDR2 SYDVKM. Between the trimmed V and J ends, which lost 7 bases and 4 bases, there was a span of 16 bases. This CDR3 comprises 14 residues.

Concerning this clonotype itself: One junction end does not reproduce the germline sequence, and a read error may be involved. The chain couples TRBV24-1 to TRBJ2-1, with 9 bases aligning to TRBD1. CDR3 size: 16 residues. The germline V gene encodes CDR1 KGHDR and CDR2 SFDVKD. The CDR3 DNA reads TGTGCCACCGGTGAAACCGGGACAGGGCGATACAATGAGCAGTTCTTC. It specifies CATGETGTGRYNEQFF.

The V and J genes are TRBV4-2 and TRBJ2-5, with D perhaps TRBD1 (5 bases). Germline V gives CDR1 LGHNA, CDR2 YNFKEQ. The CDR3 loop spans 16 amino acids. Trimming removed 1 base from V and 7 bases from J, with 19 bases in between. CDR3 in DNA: TGTGCCAGCAGCCAAGGTGACGGACACCGGTCCGGGACCCAGTACTTC. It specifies CASSQGDGHRSGTQYF.

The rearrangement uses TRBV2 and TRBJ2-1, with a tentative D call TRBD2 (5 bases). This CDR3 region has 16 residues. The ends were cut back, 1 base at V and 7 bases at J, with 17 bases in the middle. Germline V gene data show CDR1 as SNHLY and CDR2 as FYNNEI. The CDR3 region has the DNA TGTGCCAGCAGTGAAGAAAGGGTGGGAGCGGCTAATGAGCAGTTCTTC. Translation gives CASSEERVGAANEQFF.

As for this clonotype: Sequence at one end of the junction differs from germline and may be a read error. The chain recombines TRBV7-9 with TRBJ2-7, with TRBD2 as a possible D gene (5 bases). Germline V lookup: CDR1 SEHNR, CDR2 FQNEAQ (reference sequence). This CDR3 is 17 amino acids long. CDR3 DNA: TGCGCCAGCAGCCAAGATCCTTATAGCGAAAGCCTATACGAGCAGTACTTC. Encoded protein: CASSQDPYSESLYEQYF.

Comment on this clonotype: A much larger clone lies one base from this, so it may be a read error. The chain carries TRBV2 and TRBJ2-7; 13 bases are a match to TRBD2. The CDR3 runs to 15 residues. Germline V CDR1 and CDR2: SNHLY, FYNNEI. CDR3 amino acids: CASSTGLAGPYELYF. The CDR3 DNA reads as TGTGCCAGCAGCACGGGACTAGCGGGGCCCTACGAGCTGTACTTC.

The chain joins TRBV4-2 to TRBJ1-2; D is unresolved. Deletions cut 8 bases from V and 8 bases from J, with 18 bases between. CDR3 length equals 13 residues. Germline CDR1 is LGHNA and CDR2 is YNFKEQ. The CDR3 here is CASAAEAPGGYTF. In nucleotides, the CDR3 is TGTGCCAGCGCCGCCGAGGCCCCGGGAGGCTACACCTTC.

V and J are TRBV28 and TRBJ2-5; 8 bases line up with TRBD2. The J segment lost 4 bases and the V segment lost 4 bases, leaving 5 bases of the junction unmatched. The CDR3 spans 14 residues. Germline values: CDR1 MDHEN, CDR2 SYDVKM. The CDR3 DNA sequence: TGTGCCAGCAGTTCACTCGGGGGGGGAGAGACCCAGTACTTC. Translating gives CASSSLGGGETQYF.

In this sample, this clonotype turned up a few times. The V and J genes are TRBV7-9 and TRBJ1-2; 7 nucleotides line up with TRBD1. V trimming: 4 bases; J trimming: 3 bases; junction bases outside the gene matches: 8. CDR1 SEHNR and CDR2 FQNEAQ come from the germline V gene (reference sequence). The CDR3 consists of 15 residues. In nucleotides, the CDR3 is TGTGCCAGCAGCTCCATCTGGGACAGACACTATGGCTACACCTTC. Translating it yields CASSSIWDRHYGYTF.

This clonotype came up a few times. The CDR3 loop reads CASSSGVWANYGYTF. CDR3 nucleotide sequence: TGTGCCAGCAGCTCCGGGGTATGGGCTAACTATGGCTACACCTTC. The chain couples TRBV7-9 to TRBJ1-2; the D is unclear. The germline CDR1 and CDR2 sequences are SEHNR and FQNEAQ (reference sequence). V shed 4 bases and J shed 0 bases, with 12 bases lying between them. This CDR3 region has 15 residues.

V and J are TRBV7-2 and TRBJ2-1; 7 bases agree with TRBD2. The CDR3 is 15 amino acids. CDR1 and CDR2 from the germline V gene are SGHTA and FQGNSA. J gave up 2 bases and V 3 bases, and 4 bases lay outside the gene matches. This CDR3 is CASSFRLAPYNEQFF. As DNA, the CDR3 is TGTGCCAGCAGCTTTAGACTAGCACCCTACAATGAGCAGTTCTTC.